A single sample gave rise to the 30 T cell receptor beta chains below, sequenced in a study of blood T cell repertoires in COVID-19 (dated by TCRdb to 2018 to 2020). The library was produced with the immunoSEQ multiplex PCR assay. TCRdb provides this immuneACCESS table in a form limited to in-frame rearrangements. Some clones are lacking; in checked studies, under half of them reflect an unresolved V gene, and why the rest are absent is not known. Here the sample has more than 200,000 clones; 87% occur a single time. The top ten clones comprise 3% to 3.5% of the sample. The sequencing sample was made of peripheral blood. These receptor sequences come from a man younger than 35 with active or convalescent COVID-19.

The chain has TRBV19 and TRBJ2-7; 8 nucleotides align to TRBD2. There are 15 residues in the CDR3. Per the germline V gene, CDR1 is LNHDA and CDR2 is SQIVND (reference sequence). The ends lost 7 bases at V and 2 bases at J; junction bases unmatched: 10. The CDR3 region has the DNA TGTGCCAGTACCAGGGTAGCGGGGCCCCCCTACGAGCAGTACTTC. Encoded protein: CASTRVAGPPYEQYF.

The chain employs TRBV2 and TRBJ1-1, with 8 bases lining up with TRBD1. Per the germline V gene, CDR1 is SNHLY and CDR2 is FYNNEI. The CDR3 length is 14 residues. The J segment lost 4 bases and the V segment lost 5 bases, leaving 6 bases of the junction unmatched. CDR3 sequence reads: CASSIRGPGTEAFF. CDR3 sequence (DNA): TGTGCCAGCAGTATCAGGGGGCCGGGCACTGAAGCTTTCTTT.

This clone was counted once. The V gene is TRBV19, the J gene TRBJ1-2; 10 positions agree with TRBD1. From germline, CDR1 is LNHDA and CDR2 SQIVND (reference sequence). This CDR3 contains 17 residues. V dropped 4 bases and J dropped 11; count of bases not matched to a gene: 19. The chain's CDR3 is CASSSLSRTGGVSRYTF. The DNA of the CDR3 is TGTGCCAGTAGTAGCCTCTCCCGGACAGGGGGAGTTTCGCGGTACACCTTC.

This chain uses TRBV6-5 with TRBJ1-1; tentative D call: TRBD1 (6 bases). V was trimmed by 0 bases and J by 4 bases, leaving 15 bases between them. Germline lookup yields CDR1 MNHEY and CDR2 SVGAGI. The CDR3 is 16 amino acids. The CDR3 DNA is TGTGCCAGCAGTTACTCCAGGGGCGTCGGGACCACTGAAGCTTTCTTT. Protein product: CASSYSRGVGTTEAFF.

The genes are TRBV3-1 (or the pseudogene TRBV3-2) and TRBJ1-2; tentatively, D is TRBD1 (5 bases). The CDR3 consists of 14 residues. V dropped 2 bases and J dropped 3 bases, with 10 bases sitting between them. The germline V gene has CDR1 LGHDT and CDR2 YNNKEL (reference sequence). The CDR3 spells CASSQTGVDYGYTF. In DNA form, the CDR3 reads TGTGCCAGCAGCCAAACGGGGGTCGACTATGGCTACACCTTC.

V gene TRBV6-1 combines with J gene TRBJ2-1; TRBD1 matches at 12 bases. Looked up from germline, CDR1 is MNHNS and CDR2 is SASEGT. This CDR3 is built from 15 residues. Trimming cost V 3 bases and J 6 bases; bases outside gene matches: 3. The CDR3 sequence: CASSDWGQGANEQFF. CDR3 DNA sequence: TGTGCCAGCAGTGATTGGGGACAGGGGGCCAATGAGCAGTTCTTC.

CDR3 in DNA: TGTGCCAGTAGTACAACAGGGCGGTGGACTGAAGCTTTCTTT. Translation: CASSTTGRWTEAFF. V is TRBV19 and J is TRBJ1-1; D possibly corresponds to TRBD1 (6 bases). Per germline, CDR1 LNHDA and CDR2 SQIVND (reference sequence). Between the trimmed V and J ends, which lost 4 bases and 5 bases, there was a span of 14 bases. This CDR3 spans 14 amino acids.

This clone was observed a few times. V is TRBV7-2 and J is TRBJ2-2; 8 nucleotides match TRBD1. CDR1 and CDR2 (germline): SGHTA, FQGNSA. This CDR3 has 17 amino acids. V lost 5 bases and J lost 8; bases outside the gene matches: 16. The CDR3 coding sequence is TGTGCCAGCAGCGTATCCACCCGGACAGGGAATTCGGGGGAGCTGTTTTTT. This codes for CASSVSTRTGNSGELFF.

V is TRBV5-1 and J is TRBJ2-1; the match to TRBD1 covers 9 bases. With V trimmed by 4 bases and J by 4 bases, 3 bases remained unmatched. The CDR3 totals 14 residues. Germline CDR1 SGHRS, CDR2 YFSETQ. CDR3 region: CASSPGQGYNEQFF. The CDR3 DNA reads as TGCGCCAGCAGCCCGGGACAGGGATACAATGAGCAGTTCTTC.

This sequence joins TRBV10-1 and TRBJ2-3; 13 nucleotides line up with TRBD2. Germline CDR1 is WNHNN and CDR2 is SYGVQD (reference sequence). This CDR3 has 15 amino acids. After removal of 3 bases from V and 5 bases from J, the junction contained 2 bases not matched to a gene. The CDR3 DNA reads as TGCGCCAGCAGTGAACTAGCGGGGGGGCGAGATACGCAGTATTTT. Encoded protein: CASSELAGGRDTQYF.

V and J are TRBV18 and TRBJ1-2; 7 positions agree with TRBD1. Trimming took 2 bases from V and 4 from J; bases not matched to a gene: 4. The CDR3 totals 14 residues. Germline V CDR1 and CDR2: KGHSH, LQKENI. In nucleotides, the CDR3 is TGTGCCAGCTCACCAGAGACAGGGTCCTATGGCTACACCTTC. It specifies CASSPETGSYGYTF.

The chain carries TRBV5-4 and TRBJ1-2; a possible D gene is TRBD1 (6 bases). The germline V gene has CDR1 SGHNT and CDR2 YYREEE (reference sequence). This CDR3 is built from 13 residues. Trimming took 6 bases from V and 8 from J, leaving 17 bases between them. The DNA for the CDR3 is TGTGCCAGCACCCCGGGGGGCGTAGAGGGCTACACCTTC. Amino acids: CASTPGGVEGYTF.

The chain uses TRBV7-2 and TRBJ2-2; D might be TRBD2 (6 bases). The germline CDR1 and CDR2 sequences are SGHTA and FQGNSA. Deletions cut 1 base from V and 6 bases from J, with 15 bases between. This CDR3 contains 16 residues. This chain's CDR3 is CASSLVGGSPPGELFF. In nucleotides, the CDR3 is TGTGCCAGCAGCTTAGTTGGAGGGTCCCCTCCCGGGGAGCTGTTTTTT.

The J gene is TRBJ2-2, the V gene TRBV4-3; maybe TRBD1 (6 bases). This CDR3 is 15 amino acids long. CDR1 and CDR2 (germline): LGHNA, YSLEER. Between the trimmed V and J ends, which lost 2 bases and 8 bases, there was a span of 15 bases. The CDR3 DNA reads as TGCGCCAGCAGCCAACGATACAGGGATCTAGGGGAGCTGTTTTTT. Its protein product is CASSQRYRDLGELFF.

This chain links TRBV9 with TRBJ2-3; 13 nucleotides match TRBD2. V was clipped by 4 bases and J by 0 bases; unmatched bases: 8. The germline V gene has CDR1 SGDLS and CDR2 YYNGEE. This CDR3 has 18 amino acids. The CDR3 reads CASSQLGTSGTSTDTQYF. CDR3 DNA: TGTGCCAGCAGCCAACTGGGGACTAGCGGGACTAGCACAGATACGCAGTATTTT.

The chain recombines TRBV5-1 with TRBJ1-3, with D maybe TRBD1 (6 bases). Per germline, CDR1 SGHRS and CDR2 YFSETQ. V lost 0 bases and J lost 0, with 10 bases in between. The CDR3 runs to 16 residues. CDR3 DNA sequence: TGCGCCAGCAGCTTGGCGGGACACTTCTCTGGAAACACCATATATTTT. Translating it yields CASSLAGHFSGNTIYF.

This chain joins TRBV9 and TRBJ2-1; 7 bases are shared with TRBD1. V dropped 3 bases and J dropped 8; count of bases not matched to a gene: 11. The CDR3 has 15 amino acids. From germline, CDR1 is SGDLS and CDR2 YYNGEE. CDR3 bases: TGTGCCAGCAGCGCCCCGACAGGGAACGATGATGAGCAGTTCTTC. Translation gives CASSAPTGNDDEQFF.

The chain uses TRBV4-3 and TRBJ2-3; no reliable D call. CDR3 length: 17 amino acids. Germline CDR1 reads LGHNA; CDR2 reads YSLEER. With 0 bases removed from V and 1 base from J, the gap between germline ends came to 14 bases. For the CDR3, the DNA is TGCGCCAGCAGCCAAGACCGTATGTTATCGGGCACAGATACGCAGTATTTT. Translation: CASSQDRMLSGTDTQYF.

The chain is built from TRBV10-3 and TRBJ1-2; maybe TRBD1 (6 bases). Trimming cost V 2 bases and J 4 bases, with 17 bases left between them. Germline lookup yields CDR1 ENHRY and CDR2 SYGVKD. The CDR3 is 16 amino acids. CDR3 loop: CAISEPGGLRGYGYTF. In nucleotides, the CDR3 is TGTGCCATCAGTGAGCCGGGGGGGCTACGGGGCTATGGCTACACCTTC.

The J gene is TRBJ1-2, the V gene TRBV7-2; D not resolved. V lost 3 bases and J lost 1, with 3 bases in between. This CDR3 comprises 12 residues. The V gene's germline CDR1 is SGHTA and CDR2 FQGNSA. CDR3 protein: CASSFSNYGYTF. The CDR3 nucleotides read TGTGCCAGCAGCTTCAGTAACTATGGCTACACCTTC.

The chain uses TRBV19 and TRBJ1-5; possible D gene TRBD1, 6 bases. The CDR3 spans 14 residues. The ends were cut back, 9 bases at V and 2 bases at J, with 14 bases in the middle. Germline V gene lookup returns CDR1 LNHDA and CDR2 SQIVND (reference sequence). CDR3 in amino acids: CASLGGVGNQPQHF. The CDR3 region has the DNA TGTGCCAGCCTAGGGGGGGTTGGCAATCAGCCCCAGCATTTT.

This sequence joins TRBV5-1 and TRBJ2-1; 7 nucleotides line up with TRBD2. Germline assignment: CDR1 SGHRS and CDR2 YFSETQ. This CDR3 has 15 amino acids. Trimming cost V 3 bases and J 5 bases; bases outside gene matches: 8. The chain's CDR3 is CASSWGGVSHNEQFF. The CDR3 DNA reads TGCGCCAGCAGCTGGGGGGGAGTAAGTCACAATGAGCAGTTCTTC.

The chain has TRBV28 and TRBJ2-1; 15 bases map to TRBD2. The CDR3 loop spans 16 amino acids. The germline gives CDR1 MDHEN, CDR2 SYDVKM. After removal of 4 bases from V and 5 bases from J, the junction contained 3 bases not matched to a gene. The CDR3 spells CASSSGLAGGNNEQFF. The CDR3 nucleotides are TGTGCCAGCAGTTCAGGACTAGCGGGAGGGAACAATGAGCAGTTCTTC.

The V and J genes are TRBV6-5 and TRBJ2-7, with D perhaps matching TRBD1 (6 bases). The germline CDR1 and CDR2 sequences are MNHEY and SVGAGI. V lost 8 bases, J lost 6 bases, and 11 bases lay in between. This CDR3 comprises 11 residues. The CDR3 sequence is CASSQGPEQYF. The CDR3 DNA reads TGTGCCAGCTCCCAGGGGCCCGAGCAGTACTTC.

This chain uses TRBV2 with TRBJ1-2, with a tentative D call TRBD1 (5 bases). CDR1 is SNHLY, CDR2 FYNNEI, per germline. The CDR3 consists of 14 residues. Trimming took off 3 bases at V and 7 bases at J, with 15 bases between the two ends. The DNA of the CDR3 is TGTGCCAGCAGTGATTCTCGGGGGACGGGTGGCTACACCTTC. Translated, it gives CASSDSRGTGGYTF.

V gene TRBV5-4 combines with J gene TRBJ1-2, with a tentative D call TRBD1 (6 bases). V was shortened by 1 base and J by 4 bases, with 14 bases between the two germline ends. CDR1 SGHNT and CDR2 YYREEE come from the germline V gene (reference sequence). CDR3 size: 15 residues. In nucleotides, the CDR3 is TGTGCCAGCAGCTTGTGGGGGGGCTCGGGCTATGGCTACACCTTC. Its translation: CASSLWGGSGYGYTF.

V usage is TRBV11-2 and J usage is TRBJ2-3; D unresolved. Looked up from germline, CDR1 is SGHAT and CDR2 is FQNNGV. V was trimmed by 4 bases and J by 3 bases, leaving 5 bases between them. The CDR3 runs 12 residues. Here the CDR3 DNA reads TGTGCCAGCAGCTCAGGAACAGATACGCAGTATTTT. It is translated as CASSSGTDTQYF.

This clone was recorded only once. The chain is built from TRBV9 and TRBJ1-1; D is ambiguous. CDR1 and CDR2 from the germline V gene are SGDLS and YYNGEE. V was shortened by 4 bases and J by 2 bases, with 9 bases between the two germline ends. There are 13 residues in the CDR3. The CDR3 loop is CASSLRLNTEAFF. CDR3 DNA sequence: TGTGCCAGCAGCTTACGACTTAACACTGAAGCTTTCTTT.

J is TRBJ2-5 and V is TRBV11-2, with D possibly being TRBD2 (6 bases). Trimming took off 1 base at V and 1 base at J, with 10 bases between the two ends. The germline V gene has CDR1 SGHAT and CDR2 FQNNGV. The CDR3 extends over 15 amino acids. The DNA of the CDR3 is TGTGCCAGCAGCTTAGGGGGTAGCGGCCAAGAGACCCAGTACTTC. This sequence encodes CASSLGGSGQETQYF.

The chain has TRBV5-1 and TRBJ1-1, with 7 bases identical to TRBD1. In germline, CDR1 is SGHRS, CDR2 YFSETQ. After removal of 3 bases from V and 0 bases from J, the junction contained 17 bases not matched to a gene. The CDR3 consists of 19 residues. CDR3 amino acids: CASSSEGFDRALMNTEAFF. CDR3 coding DNA: TGCGCCAGCAGCTCGGAGGGTTTTGACAGGGCACTCATGAACACTGAAGCTTTCTTT. Using reference TRBV5-1 and TRBJ1-1 for the parts outside the CDR3, the full variable domain is KAGVTQTPRYLIKTRGQQVTLSCSPISGHRSVSWYQQTPGQGLQFLFEYFSETQRNKGNFPGRFSGRQFSNSRSEMNVSTLELGDSALYLCASSSEGFDRALMNTEAFFGQGTRLTVV.